This TCR beta chain appears in the sequencing data of a study of long-term antiretroviral therapy in people with HIV. Study conclusions and caveats: At every time point, clones expanded before ART dominated the repertoire. Someone took the blood between about 2004 and 2017, maybe while older ART regimens were in use.

Version v3.0 of the immunoSEQ assay was performed at survey level. Per-sample targets for sequencing were roughly 40,000-55,000 T-cell genomes. TCRdb's copy holds only in-frame clones and misses some; the assay was immunoSEQ multiplex PCR. This sample has about 43,000 clones, with around 86% found just once. HIV-positive participants all received treatment in the United States. Germline CDR1 reads SNHLY; CDR2 reads FYNNEI. With 8 bases removed from V and 6 bases from J, the gap between germline ends came to 20 bases. The CDR3 covers 14 residues. For this clone: The antigen remains unidentified.

The source of this sequence is a woman between 50 and 59 years old with HIV. The sequences come from unsorted PBMCs, collected 0.1 years before starting antiretroviral therapy. The chain couples TRBV2 to TRBJ2-7; no clear D gene. The CDR3 nucleotides read TGTGCCAGCGGGCGGACCTCTCCCATGGGCGAGCAGTACTTC. It specifies CASGRTSPMGEQYF.